This T cell receptor beta chain was observed in a study of cytomegalovirus exposure and HLA in healthy donors. General study findings and limits: Most sequenced TCRs were rare (though some public TCRs occurred in many donors). In a later analysis, at a false discovery rate of 0.05, over 15,000 TCR beta sequences were associated with HLA alleles. Follow-up analysis seemed to connect common viral pathogens with several of the most significant clusters identified.

The CDR3 is made up of 15 amino acids. The trim removed 3 bases at V and 3 bases at J, leaving 5 bases unmatched. Germline V gene lookup returns CDR1 SNHLY and CDR2 FYNNEI. On this clone itself: What it binds is unknown.

The PCR ran on 60 Vbeta and 13 Jbeta primers. Only in-frame clones appear in the TCRdb table, and some are missing; sequencing was by immunoSEQ multiplex PCR. The sample table includes about 100,000 clones. V gene TRBV2 combines with J gene TRBJ2-3; TRBD2 matches 8 bases. Sequenced: PBMCs. The sequence came from a girl between 5 and 17 years old in good health and CMV-seropositive. The CDR3 bases are TGTGCCAGCAGTGATGGGCGGGGGGAAACAGATACGCAGTATTTT. Its translation is CASSDGRGETDTQYF.